A selection of T cell receptor beta chains follows, all from one sample in a study of shared clonotypes between healthy human individuals. TCRdb's copy holds only in-frame clones and misses some; the assay was immunoSEQ multiplex PCR. Of some 2 million clones in the sample, roughly 94% are singletons; the top ten hold 0.13%. The sequenced material came from naive CD4+ T cells sorted from blood. The receptors shown here come from a man between 18 and 35 years old in good health. Each CDR3 is given with its conserved first and last residue. Each record gives: clone size, V gene, D gene, J gene, CDR3 protein, CDR3 DNA. A D gene is named only where the DNA matches it firmly. Clone size is stated in some rows and not others, as once, few, many or a class when expanded.

-	TRBV6-5	TRBD1	TRBJ2-7	CASGRQGAAYEQYF	TGTGCCAGCGGCAGACAGGGGGCCGCCTACGAGCAGTACTTC
-	TRBV6-5	-	TRBJ2-5	CASSSSNGTPQYF	TGTGCCAGCAGTTCTAGCAACGGGACCCCCCAGTACTTC
-	TRBV18	TRBD1	TRBJ1-1	CASSPPVGQGTFAVNTEAFF	TGTGCCAGCTCACCACCGGTGGGACAGGGGACGTTTGCTGTGAACACTGAAGCTTTCTTT
-	TRBV5-1	-	TRBJ2-7	CASSLSSVFEQYF	TGCGCCAGCAGCTTGAGTTCGGTTTTCGAGCAGTACTTC
-	TRBV5-1	-	TRBJ2-7	CASSTSPAEFSYEQYF	TGCGCCAGCAGCACTTCACCGGCGGAGTTCTCCTACGAGCAGTACTTC
-	TRBV2	-	TRBJ1-2	CASRGGGNYGYTF	TGTGCCAGCAGGGGGGGCGGAAACTATGGCTACACCTTC
-	TRBV6-1	TRBD1	TRBJ2-3	CASSLQGVTDTQYF	TGTGCCAGCAGTCTACAGGGGGTGACAGATACGCAGTATTTT
-	TRBV7-9	TRBD1	TRBJ2-6	CASSFRTGNIGANVLTF	TGTGCCAGCAGCTTTCGGACAGGGAATATCGGGGCCAACGTCCTGACTTTC
few	TRBV19	TRBD1	TRBJ1-5	CASSAQTGSNQPQHF	TGTGCCAGTAGTGCACAGACAGGGAGCAATCAGCCCCAGCATTTT
-	TRBV6-5	-	TRBJ2-7	CASSYSMFAQPYEQYF	TGTGCCAGCAGTTACTCGATGTTTGCACAGCCCTACGAGCAGTACTTC
-	TRBV19	TRBD2	TRBJ2-7	CASSTTSGGHEQYF	TGTGCCAGTAGCACGACTAGCGGGGGGCACGAGCAGTACTTC
-	TRBV10-3	TRBD2	TRBJ2-1	CAIKGSGSKYNEQFF	TGTGCCATCAAAGGGAGCGGGAGTAAATACAATGAGCAGTTCTTC
-	TRBV10-1	-	TRBJ2-5	CASSETPGETQYF	TGCGCCAGCAGTGAGACCCCCGGGGAGACCCAGTACTTC
-	TRBV5-1	-	TRBJ2-3	CASSLAGTQYF	TGCGCCAGCAGCTTGGCCGGAACGCAGTATTTT
-	TRBV5-1	TRBD1	TRBJ2-5	CASSPGQGHPPAQYF	TGCGCCAGCAGCCCTGGACAGGGCCACCCTCCGGCCCAGTACTTC
once	TRBV18	TRBD2	TRBJ2-7	CASSPAGLAGVSEQYF	TGTGCCAGCTCACCTGCCGGACTAGCGGGAGTCTCCGAGCAGTACTTC
-	TRBV5-4	TRBD2	TRBJ2-7	CASSFPLAGGTYEQYF	TGTGCCAGCAGCTTCCCCCTAGCGGGGGGCACCTACGAGCAGTACTTC
-	TRBV28	-	TRBJ1-1	CASSLRTGRAFF	TGTGCCAGCAGTCTCCGAACAGGGCGAGCTTTCTTT
-	TRBV7-6	-	TRBJ2-5	CASSITSVQETQYF	TGTGCCAGCAGCATCACTTCGGTCCAAGAGACCCAGTACTTC
once	TRBV30	-	TRBJ1-2	CAWSITGFLGYTF	TGTGCCTGGAGTATAACAGGGTTTTTGGGCTACACCTTC
-	TRBV6-4	-	TRBJ2-3	CASSDSMSRGTDTQYF	TGTGCCAGCAGTGACTCGATGTCCAGAGGCACAGATACGCAGTATTTT
-	TRBV7-2	-	TRBJ1-6	CASSLNPTVRVNSPLHF	TGTGCCAGCAGCTTAAATCCCACGGTCAGGGTGAATTCACCCCTCCACTTT
-	TRBV18	-	TRBJ1-3	CATSGIISGNTIYF	TGTGCCACCTCGGGAATCATCTCTGGAAACACCATATATTTT
once	TRBV9	-	TRBJ2-1	CASSVELARYNEQFF	TGTGCCAGCAGCGTAGAGTTAGCGAGGTACAATGAGCAGTTCTTC
-	TRBV4-1	-	TRBJ1-1	CASSQVRGDTEAFF	TGCGCCAGCAGCCAAGTTCGCGGGGACACTGAAGCTTTCTTT
-	TRBV28	-	TRBJ1-4	CASSLGGGEKLFF	TGTGCCAGCAGCCTCGGGGGTGGAGAAAAACTGTTTTTT
-	TRBV6-4	-	TRBJ2-5	CASSDSRDYQETQYF	TGTGCCAGCAGTGACTCGAGGGACTACCAAGAGACCCAGTACTTC
-	TRBV6-1	-	TRBJ1-5	CASSKEQGNQPQHF	TGTGCCAGCAGTAAAGAACAGGGCAATCAGCCCCAGCATTTT
-	TRBV18	-	TRBJ2-5	CASSPPGSQETQYF	TGTGCCAGCTCACCACCGGGCTCCCAAGAGACCCAGTACTTC
-	TRBV5-4	-	TRBJ2-3	CASSLERGRAPDTQYF	TGTGCCAGCAGCTTGGAACGGGGCCGAGCCCCAGATACGCAGTATTTT
once	TRBV28	-	TRBJ2-5	CASSLGGPQETQYF	TGTGCCAGCAGTTTAGGGGGACCCCAAGAGACCCAGTACTTC
-	TRBV18	-	TRBJ2-5	CASSPLLGGNQETQYF	TGTGCCAGCTCACCACTCCTAGGGGGGAATCAAGAGACCCAGTACTTC
-	TRBV11-3	TRBD2	TRBJ2-2	CASSLRGGINTGELFF	TGTGCCAGCAGCCTTCGGGGGGGGATCAACACCGGGGAGCTGTTTTTT
once	TRBV10-3	TRBD2	TRBJ2-1	CAISTSGEYGYYNEQFF	TGTGCCATCAGCACTAGCGGGGAGTACGGTTACTACAATGAGCAGTTCTTC
-	TRBV6-5	TRBD1	TRBJ1-1	CASSSPQGRTEAFF	TGTGCCAGCAGCTCCCCACAGGGGAGGACTGAAGCTTTCTTT
-	TRBV28	TRBD1	TRBJ2-5	CASRHPARQGFGETYRETQYF	TGTGCCAGCAGACACCCTGCTCGACAGGGGTTTGGCGAGACTTACAGGGAGACCCAGTACTTC
once	TRBV28	TRBD1	TRBJ1-1	CASSPTGGQRFVTEAFF	TGTGCCAGCAGTCCCACAGGGGGCCAGAGATTTGTCACTGAAGCTTTCTTT
-	TRBV30	-	TRBJ2-3	CAWKGGLSTDTQYF	TGTGCCTGGAAGGGGGGCCTAAGCACAGATACGCAGTATTTT
-	TRBV5-1	TRBD1	TRBJ2-2	CASSSTGQGTGKLFF	TGCGCCAGCAGCAGTACGGGACAGGGGACCGGGAAGCTGTTTTTT
-	TRBV7-9	-	TRBJ2-3	CASSYGPTDTQYF	TGTGCCAGCAGCTACGGCCCCACAGATACGCAGTATTTT
-	TRBV7-2	-	TRBJ2-1	CASSLDIIGFNEQFF	TGTGCCAGCAGCTTGGATATTATTGGTTTCAATGAGCAGTTCTTC
-	TRBV29-1	-	TRBJ1-1	CSVGERGPF	TGCAGCGTTGGCGAAAGGGGCCCTTTT
-	TRBV30	-	TRBJ1-2	CAWSRTVNGYTF	TGTGCCTGGAGTCGAACAGTGAATGGCTACACCTTC
-	TRBV7-2	-	TRBJ1-2	CASSSGGTNGYTF	TGTGCCAGCAGCTCTGGGGGGACCAATGGCTACACCTTC
-	TRBV6-1	-	TRBJ2-5	CASSETISGGVKTQYF	TGTGCCAGCAGTGAAACCATATCCGGTGGGGTGAAGACCCAGTACTTC
-	TRBV2	-	TRBJ2-2	CASSESGVGTGELFF	TGTGCCAGCAGTGAGAGTGGGGTAGGGACCGGGGAGCTGTTTTTT
-	TRBV7-2	-	TRBJ2-3	CASSPSLTDTQYF	TGTGCCAGCAGCCCCAGTCTCACAGATACGCAGTATTTT
-	TRBV14	TRBD1	TRBJ1-2	CASSQGSTGTYGYTF	TGTGCCAGCAGCCAAGGGTCGACAGGGACCTATGGCTACACCTTC
-	TRBV9	-	TRBJ1-6	CASSVAGESPLHF	TGTGCCAGCAGCGTAGCGGGGGAATCACCCCTCCACTTT
-	TRBV5-6	-	TRBJ2-7	CASSFEDYEQYF	TGTGCCAGCAGCTTTGAAGACTACGAGCAGTACTTC
-	TRBV7-9	-	TRBJ2-2	CASSFSNTGELFF	TGTGCCAGCAGCTTCTCCAACACCGGGGAGCTGTTTTTT
-	TRBV25-1	TRBD1	TRBJ1-2	CASSHGTVYLGGYTF	TGTGCCAGCAGTCACGGGACAGTGTACCTGGGTGGCTACACCTTC
-	TRBV5-3	-	TRBJ2-3	CARSFPSDTQYF	TGTGCCAGAAGCTTCCCGTCCGATACGCAGTATTTT
-	TRBV25-1	-	TRBJ2-5	CASSTDSFQETQYF	TGTGCCAGCAGCACGGACTCTTTCCAAGAGACCCAGTACTTC
-	TRBV28	TRBD1	TRBJ1-6	CASSLGTGGAFSPLHF	TGTGCCAGCAGTTTAGGGACAGGGGGCGCATTTTCACCCCTCCACTTT
-	TRBV30	TRBD2	TRBJ2-1	CAWSAGLYNEQFF	TGTGCCTGGAGTGCGGGACTATACAATGAGCAGTTCTTC